Listed here are 27 T cell receptor beta chains from one sample, sequenced in a study of response to subunit inactivated influenza vaccine. One entry per CDR3 protein results from TCRdb running MiXCR on the RT-PCR reads. Seen here are 450,000 to 600,000 distinct CDR3 sequences, approximately 7.7% observed once, and the top ten hold roughly 13%. This sample comprised PBMCs from blood, obtained around 25 months after vaccination. The receptors derive from a man between 50 and 69 years old who received an inactivated influenza vaccine.

This clonotype occurred a few times. The chain recombines TRBV20-1 with TRBJ1-2; 7 bases map to TRBD1. V gave up 4 bases and J gave up 2 bases; unmatched junction bases: 13. This CDR3 is built from 16 residues. Per germline, CDR1 DFQATT and CDR2 SNEGSKA (reference sequence). The CDR3 sequence is CSANKGGKEINYGYTF. Written as DNA, the CDR3 is TGCAGTGCTAACAAAGGGGGCAAGGAGATAAACTATGGCTACACCTTC.

The table lists this clonotype with a few counts. The gene calls are TRBV11-2 and TRBJ2-1; D gene uncertain. This CDR3 is 15 amino acids long. Trimming removed 4 bases at V and 0 bases at J, with 10 bases between. Per germline, CDR1 SGHAT and CDR2 FQNNGV. In DNA, the CDR3 is TGTGCCAGCAGCTCCGACCTTAGCTCCTACAATGAGCAGTTCTTC. Its protein is CASSSDLSSYNEQFF.

This clonotype came up many times. The V call is TRBV19, the J call TRBJ1-5; no definite D call. CDR1 is LNHDA, CDR2 SQIVND, per germline (reference sequence). The V end lost 6 bases, the J end lost 0 bases, and 9 bases lay between the germline ends. The CDR3 consists of 14 residues. The CDR3 loop is CASREFASNQPQHF. CDR3 bases: TGTGCCAGTAGGGAGTTTGCTAGCAATCAGCCCCAGCATTTT.

This clonotype has only a few counts. The V and J genes are TRBV20-1 and TRBJ2-1; 7 positions match TRBD2. CDR3 length: 16 amino acids. Germline-derived CDR1 and CDR2 are DFQATT and SNEGSKA (reference sequence). After removal of 3 bases from V and 2 bases from J, the junction contained 10 bases not matched to a gene. CDR3 region: CSARPDRLATYNEQFF. The CDR3 DNA follows: TGCAGTGCTAGGCCCGATAGACTAGCTACCTACAATGAGCAGTTCTTC.

The rearrangement links TRBV2 to TRBJ2-7, with D perhaps TRBD2 (6 bases). V was clipped by 6 bases and J by 6 bases, with 27 bases between them. This CDR3 contains 17 residues. Germline V gives CDR1 SNHLY, CDR2 FYNNEI. CDR3 loop: CASRVGLLLRSLGEQYF. The CDR3 DNA sequence: TGTGCCAGCAGGGTGGGACTCCTTCTTAGGTCTCTCGGCGAGCAGTACTTC.

This clonotype was recorded at least ten times. The chain combines TRBV10-3 with TRBJ2-2; possible D gene TRBD2, 6 bases. Germline V gene data show CDR1 as ENHRY and CDR2 as SYGVKD. This CDR3 has 16 amino acids. V was clipped by 3 bases and J by 4 bases, with 15 bases between them. CDR3 sequence (DNA): TGTGCCATCAGTGAAGTTGGAGGGTTCTCCACCGGGGAGCTGTTTTTT. Translation gives CAISEVGGFSTGELFF.

This clonotype came up many times. The chain couples TRBV7-9 to TRBJ1-2; 10 bases agree with TRBD1. V was clipped by 4 bases and J by 8 bases; unmatched bases: 10. The CDR3 spans 15 residues. Germline V gene data show CDR1 as SEHNR and CDR2 as FQNEAQ (reference sequence). CDR3 protein: CASSSSGTGVRGYTF. The CDR3 region has the DNA TGTGCCAGCAGCTCGTCCGGGACAGGGGTTCGGGGCTACACCTTC. Full variable domain (remainder filled in from reference TRBV7-9 and TRBJ1-2): DTGVSQNPRHKITKRGQNVTFRCDPISEHNRLYWYRQTLGQGPEFLTYFQNEAQLEKSRLLSDRFSAERPKGSFSTLEIQRTEQGDSAMYLCASSSSGTGVRGYTFGSGTRLTVV.

This clonotype was seen only a few times. The V call is TRBV10-3, the J call TRBJ1-2; possible D gene TRBD1, 5 bases. The CDR3 length is 13 residues. V lost 11 bases and J 3 bases, leaving 16 bases between the germline ends. Germline CDR1 is ENHRY and CDR2 is SYGVKD. The CDR3 coding sequence is TGTGCCTTATCAAGGGACCCTGACTATGGCTACACCTTC. Amino acid sequence: CALSRDPDYGYTF.

This clonotype was detected a few times. This sequence joins TRBV4-3 and TRBJ2-1, with 9 bases lining up with TRBD2. CDR1 LGHNA and CDR2 YSLEER come from the germline V gene. Trimming at V came to 0 bases and at J to 4 bases, leaving 1 base not matched to a gene. The CDR3 spans 15 residues. CDR3 amino acids: CASSQDLAGYNEQFF. CDR3 nucleotide sequence: TGCGCCAGCAGCCAAGATCTAGCGGGGTACAATGAGCAGTTCTTC.

This clonotype came up a few times. V usage is TRBV30 and J usage is TRBJ2-1; unclear D gene. Germline-derived CDR1 and CDR2 are GTSNPN and SVGIG (reference sequence). CDR3 size: 13 residues. V lost 2 bases and J lost 4, with 9 bases in between. Here the CDR3 DNA reads TGTGCCTGGAGTAGATCTGAGTACAATGAGCAGTTCTTC. Encoded protein: CAWSRSEYNEQFF.

Many counts were recorded for this clonotype. The V and J genes are TRBV7-2 and TRBJ2-7, with 9 bases lining up with TRBD2. CDR1 is SGHTA and CDR2 is FQGNSA in the germline V gene. Trimming took 7 bases from V and 4 from J; bases not matched to a gene: 11. This CDR3 spans 15 amino acids. The CDR3 is CASTPLAGLLYEQYF. CDR3 nucleotide sequence: TGTGCCAGCACACCCCTAGCGGGATTGCTTTACGAGCAGTACTTC.

The V gene is TRBV5-5, the J gene TRBJ1-4; a weak D match, TRBD1 (6 bases). Germline CDR1 is SGHKS and CDR2 is YYEKEE (reference sequence). V was trimmed by 6 bases and J by 3 bases, leaving 15 bases between them. The CDR3 is 15 residues long. The CDR3 DNA reads TGTGCCAGCATTACTTTCCCAGGGGCTAATGAAAAACTGTTTTTT. This translates into CASITFPGANEKLFF. The full variable domain, completed using reference TRBV5-5 and TRBJ1-4, is DAGVTQSPTHLIKTRGQQVTLRCSPISGHKSVSWYQQVLGQGPQFIFQYYEKEERGRGNFPDRFSARQFPNYSSELNVNALLLGDSALYLCASITFPGANEKLFFGSGTQLSVL.

This chain uses TRBV12-3 or TRBV12-4 with TRBJ2-5, with D tentatively TRBD1 (6 bases). The CDR3 loop spans 16 amino acids. Trimming took off 6 bases at V and 3 bases at J, with 20 bases between the two ends. CDR3 amino acids: CASSLGPGQGKETQYF. In DNA form, the CDR3 reads TGTGCCAGCAGCCTAGGCCCAGGTCAGGGGAAAGAGACCCAGTACTTC.

The chain carries TRBV28 and TRBJ1-2; 8 positions agree with TRBD1. V was pared by 5 bases and J by 6 bases, with 17 bases of the junction left unmatched. Germline CDR1 MDHEN, CDR2 SYDVKM. The CDR3 consists of 17 residues. The CDR3 region has the DNA TGTGCCAGCAGTCCTCCGGGACAGGAATTTGACCCCCATGGCTACACCTTC. Its protein product is CASSPPGQEFDPHGYTF.

This clonotype occurred many times. The V and J genes are TRBV6-5 and TRBJ1-4, with D maybe TRBD1 (5 bases). The CDR3 runs 16 residues. Trimming stripped 2 bases from V and 0 bases from J, with 10 bases between. The germline V gene encodes CDR1 MNHEY and CDR2 SVGAGI. CDR3 amino acids: CASSYILTATNEKLFF. The DNA of the CDR3 is TGTGCCAGCAGTTACATTTTGACAGCAACTAATGAAAAACTGTTTTTT.

This clonotype was counted ten times or more. V usage is TRBV12-3 or TRBV12-4 and J usage is TRBJ1-5, with 8 bases that match TRBD1. This CDR3 contains 14 residues. V dropped 6 bases and J dropped 2; count of bases not matched to a gene: 3. The CDR3 is CASSLTGGNQPQHF. The CDR3 DNA sequence: TGTGCCAGCAGCTTGACAGGGGGCAATCAGCCCCAGCATTTT.

This clonotype showed up just a few times. V and J are TRBV20-1 and TRBJ1-6; weak D call: TRBD1 (6 bases). Deletions cut 5 bases from V and 1 base from J, with 12 bases between. Germline loops: CDR1 DFQATT, CDR2 SNEGSKA (reference sequence). The CDR3 totals 15 residues. The CDR3 reads CSAAEGGSYNSPLHF. CDR3 nucleotides: TGCAGTGCTGCAGAGGGGGGTTCCTATAATTCACCCCTCCACTTT.

Many counts were recorded for this clonotype. The genes are TRBV4-3 and TRBJ2-3; tentative D call: TRBD2 (5 bases). The germline V gene encodes CDR1 LGHNA and CDR2 YSLEER. The CDR3 totals 16 residues. V was clipped by 0 bases and J by 2 bases, with 12 bases between them. CDR3 amino acids: CASSQDFRGSTDTQYF. The CDR3 DNA sequence: TGCGCCAGCAGCCAAGATTTTCGGGGATCCACAGATACGCAGTATTTT.

The J gene is TRBJ2-3, the V gene TRBV20-1; the D is unclear. V was trimmed by 8 bases and J by 2 bases, leaving 14 bases between them. The CDR3 is made up of 13 amino acids. The germline V gene has CDR1 DFQATT and CDR2 SNEGSKA (reference sequence). The CDR3: CSTKGSFTDTQYF. For the CDR3, the DNA is TGCAGTACCAAGGGCAGTTTCACAGATACGCAGTATTTT.

Many counts were recorded for this clonotype. The chain combines TRBV10-2 with TRBJ1-1; 7 nucleotides agree with TRBD1. In germline, CDR1 is WSHSY, CDR2 SAAADI. After removal of 9 bases from V and 6 bases from J, the junction contained 7 bases not matched to a gene. CDR3 length: 12 residues. CDR3 nucleotides: TGCGCCAGTACAGGGGTAGGAGCTGAAGCTTTCTTT. It specifies CASTGVGAEAFF.

This clonotype appeared a few times. The CDR3 DNA sequence: TGCAGCGTCACCGGTAGTCAGGGAGCGGGAACCTTC. As protein: CSVTGSQGAGTF. V usage is TRBV29-1 and J usage is TRBJ1-2, with TRBD1 as a possible D gene (5 bases). Trimming shortened V by 6 bases and J by 14 bases, and 22 bases separated the two germline ends. The germline gives CDR1 SQVTM, CDR2 ANQGSEA. This CDR3 has 12 amino acids.

A few counts support this clonotype. CDR3 loop: CASSYSGKSHRGSETQYF. The CDR3 nucleotides are TGTGCCAGCAGTTACTCAGGGAAATCCCACAGGGGGAGCGAGACCCAGTACTTC. The chain uses TRBV6-5 and TRBJ2-5; 8 bases align to TRBD1. In germline, CDR1 is MNHEY, CDR2 SVGAGI. The CDR3 totals 18 residues. The V and J ends lost 0 bases and 5 bases, in that order; junction bases with no gene match: 14.

The gene calls are TRBV6-1 and TRBJ1-1; D is unclear. With 7 bases removed from V and 0 bases from J, the gap between germline ends came to 12 bases. Germline CDR1 is MNHNS and CDR2 is SASEGT. The length of the CDR3 is 14 residues. The CDR3 DNA is TGTGCCAGCAAATACAGCAACATGAACACTGAAGCTTTCTTT. Amino acids: CASKYSNMNTEAFF.

CDR3 protein: CASSLVGTGHEQYF. CDR3 sequence (DNA): TGCGCCAGCAGCTTGGTTGGGACAGGGCACGAGCAGTACTTC. The chain combines TRBV5-1 with TRBJ2-7; TRBD1 matches 9 bases. The CDR3 is 14 amino acids. Looked up from germline, CDR1 is SGHRS and CDR2 is YFSETQ. V lost 0 bases and J lost 5; bases outside the gene matches: 3. Filled out from reference TRBV5-1 and TRBJ2-7, the complete variable domain reads KAGVTQTPRYLIKTRGQQVTLSCSPISGHRSVSWYQQTPGQGLQFLFEYFSETQRNKGNFPGRFSGRQFSNSRSEMNVSTLELGDSALYLCASSLVGTGHEQYFGPGTRLTVT.

This clonotype was counted ten times or more. J is TRBJ2-5 and V is TRBV28, with 8 bases lining up with TRBD1. The V and J ends lost 4 bases and 4 bases, in that order; junction bases with no gene match: 2. In germline, CDR1 is MDHEN, CDR2 SYDVKM. This CDR3 is 13 amino acids long. The chain's CDR3 is CASSSTGGETQYF. The CDR3 DNA sequence: TGTGCCAGCAGTTCCACAGGGGGAGAGACCCAGTACTTC.

This clonotype was seen a few times. The chain joins TRBV5-1 to TRBJ2-1; 7 positions match TRBD1. V gave up 2 bases and J gave up 7 bases; unmatched junction bases: 9. The germline V gene has CDR1 SGHRS and CDR2 YFSETQ. CDR3 length equals 15 residues. CDR3 nucleotide sequence: TGCGCCAGCAGCTTCTCATACAGGGGTTCGAATGAGCAGTTCTTC. It specifies CASSFSYRGSNEQFF.

Ten or more counts support this clonotype. The chain links TRBV27 to TRBJ1-4; D ambiguous. V lost 1 base to trimming and J lost 7 bases, with 1 base between them. CDR1 is MNHEY, CDR2 SMNVEV, per germline (reference sequence). The CDR3 loop spans 11 amino acids. CDR3 residues: CASSLFEKLFF. DNA for the CDR3: TGTGCCAGCAGTTTATTTGAAAAACTGTTTTTT.